One T cell receptor beta chain is described in this entry. The target of this receptor is not known. Qualities for individual bases were not recorded, and no much larger clone is one base off. The CDR3, from cysteine to phenylalanine, totals 13 residues. Only the CDR3 DNA is retained, 39 bases long and in frame from the first base. As encoded in the germline V gene, CDR1 is SNHLY while CDR2 is FYNNEI. Relative to germline, V is missing 4 bases and J is missing 4 bases, with 0 bases of the junction outside any gene match. This sample is drawn from a study of technical replicates of blood from a few donors (dated by TCRdb to about 2017). Library preparation was by the immunoSEQ multiplex PCR assay. Imported from immuneACCESS, the table was reduced by TCRdb to in-frame sequences with V and J called. These copies leave out some clones; in studies compared against another copy, an unresolved V gene accounts for under half, and the cause of the remainder is not known. The sample table lists about 80,000 clones, around 97% of them with a count of one. The ten top clones hold less than 0.2% of the sample.

Sample: T cells isolated from PBMCs. The source of this sequence is a human donor in good health. The V gene is TRBV2 and the J gene is TRBJ2-3; TRBD1 fits 9 bases in the junction. CDR3 region: CASSGQGADTQYF. The DNA sequence is given as TGTGCCAGCAGTGGACAGGGGGCAGATACGCAGTATTTT.